This T cell receptor (beta chain) was profiled in a study of blood T cell repertoires in COVID-19. Study background: PBMCs, B-cell-depleted T cells, or T cells provided the cDNA or gDNA that made up the material.

Authors' methods: Reference gene primer amplification gave estimated nucleated cell counts. Method: immunoSEQ multiplex PCR; TCRdb's copy keeps in-frame clones and lacks some. That table furnishes V, J and clone size, whereas the DNA furnished D and trimming. Of approximately 390,000 clones in the sample, more than 70% were seen once. From germline, CDR1 is LNHNV and CDR2 YYDKDF (reference sequence). The J segment lost 5 bases and the V segment lost 0 bases, leaving 5 bases of the junction unmatched. CDR3 size: 15 residues. The receptor was isolated from a woman aged 60-70 years with COVID-19, enrolled during active disease. The sample taken for sequencing was peripheral blood. The V call is TRBV15, the J call TRBJ1-1; TRBD1 matches 8 bases. In DNA, the CDR3 is TGTGCCACCAGCAGAGATCCACGGACAGGGACTGAAGCTTTCTTT. Translating it yields CATSRDPRTGTEAFF. Full variable domain (rest looked up from reference TRBV15 and TRBJ1-1): DAMVIQNPRYQVTQFGKPVTLSCSQTLNHNVMYWYQQKSSQAPKLLFHYYDKDFNNEADTPDNFQSRRPNTSFCFLDIRSPGLGDTAMYLCATSRDPRTGTEAFFGQGTRLTVV.